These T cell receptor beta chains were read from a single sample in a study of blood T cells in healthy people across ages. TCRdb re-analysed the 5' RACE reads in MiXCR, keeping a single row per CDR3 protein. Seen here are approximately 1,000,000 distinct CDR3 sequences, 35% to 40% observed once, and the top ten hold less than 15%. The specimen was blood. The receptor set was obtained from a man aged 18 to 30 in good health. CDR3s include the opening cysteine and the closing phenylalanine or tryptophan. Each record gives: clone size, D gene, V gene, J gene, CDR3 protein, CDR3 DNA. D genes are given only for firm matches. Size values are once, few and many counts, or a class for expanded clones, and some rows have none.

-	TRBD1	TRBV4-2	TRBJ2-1	CASGPGTGDINEQFF	TGTGCCAGCGGCCCCGGGACAGGGGATATTAATGAGCAGTTCTTC
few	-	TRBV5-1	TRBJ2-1	CASTQRADTEGEQFF	TGCGCCAGCACCCAGAGGGCGGATACGGAGGGTGAGCAGTTCTTC
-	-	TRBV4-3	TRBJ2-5	CASSQEDGAIVQGEQYF	TGCGCCAGCAGCCAAGAGGATGGGGCGATTGTGCAGGGTGAGCAGTACTTC
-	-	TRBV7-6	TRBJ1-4	CASSSLEEKLFF	TGTGCCAGCAGCTCTTTAGAAGAAAAACTGTTTTTT
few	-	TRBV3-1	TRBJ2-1	CASAGSGEQFF	TGTGCCAGCGCTGGGTCGGGTGAGCAGTTCTTC
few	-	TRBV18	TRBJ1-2	CASSPRQQLGDGYTF	TGTGCCAGCTCACCCCGACAGCAGCTAGGGGATGGCTACACCTTC
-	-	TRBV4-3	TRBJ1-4	CASSAGILANEKLFF	TGCGCCAGCAGCGCAGGAATATTGGCTAATGAAAAACTGTTTTTT
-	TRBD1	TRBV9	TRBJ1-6	CASSVDGTGGYNSPLHF	TGTGCCAGCAGCGTAGACGGGACAGGGGGATATAATTCACCCCTCCACTTT
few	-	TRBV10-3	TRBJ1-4	CAIRARVREKLFF	TGTGCCATTAGGGCTAGGGTACGGGAAAAACTGTTTTTT
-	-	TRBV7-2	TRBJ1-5	CASSTDSQPQHF	TGTGCCAGCAGCACCGATTCTCAGCCCCAGCATTTT
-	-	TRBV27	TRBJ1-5	CASSLGEGWPQHF	TGTGCCAGCAGTTTAGGTGAGGGGTGGCCCCAGCATTTT
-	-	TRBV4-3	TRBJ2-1	CASSQEHSSYNEQFF	TGCGCCAGCAGCCAAGAGCACAGCTCCTACAATGAGCAGTTCTTC
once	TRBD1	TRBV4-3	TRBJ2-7	CASSQEPVGQGRILPYEQYF	TGCGCCAGCAGCCAAGAACCCGTGGGACAGGGGCGAATCTTACCCTACGAGCAGTACTTC
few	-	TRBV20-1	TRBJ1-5	CSAPFGTNSNQPQHF	TGCAGTGCCCCCTTTGGGACCAATAGCAATCAGCCCCAGCATTTT
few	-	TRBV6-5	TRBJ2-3	CASSPERTDTQYF	TGTGCCAGCAGTCCGGAACGCACAGATACGCAGTATTTT
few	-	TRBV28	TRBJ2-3	CASSLIGQSTDTQYF	TGTGCCAGCAGTCTAATTGGACAGAGCACAGATACGCAGTATTTT
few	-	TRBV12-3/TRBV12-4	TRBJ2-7	CASSVGYDSSYEQYF	TGTGCCAGCAGCGTGGGTTATGATTCCTCCTACGAGCAGTACTTC
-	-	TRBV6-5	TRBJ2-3	CASSYGLGSLGTDTQYF	TGTGCCAGCAGTTACGGATTGGGGTCTTTGGGCACAGATACGCAGTATTTT
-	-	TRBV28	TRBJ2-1	CASSVRNNEQFF	TGTGCCAGCAGTGTCCGTAACAATGAGCAGTTCTTC
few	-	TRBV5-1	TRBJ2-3	CASSLESGADTQYF	TGCGCCAGCAGCTTGGAGTCCGGGGCAGATACGCAGTATTTT
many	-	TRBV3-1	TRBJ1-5	CASSLLRTPGDQPQHF	TGTGCCAGCAGCCTACTTCGGACACCCGGAGATCAGCCCCAGCATTTT
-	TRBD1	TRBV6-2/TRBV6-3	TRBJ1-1	CASKDRDSNTEAFF	TGTGCCAGCAAGGACCGGGACAGCAACACTGAAGCTTTCTTT
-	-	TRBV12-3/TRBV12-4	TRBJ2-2	CASSIIGTGELFF	TGTGCCAGCAGTATCATTGGCACCGGGGAGCTGTTTTTT
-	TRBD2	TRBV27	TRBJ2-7	CASSLSGGVKGYEQYF	TGTGCCAGCAGTTTATCCGGGGGGGTAAAGGGCTACGAGCAGTACTTC
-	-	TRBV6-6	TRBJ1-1	CASSHNMNTEAFF	TGTGCCAGCAGCCACAACATGAACACTGAAGCTTTCTTT
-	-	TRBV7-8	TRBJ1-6	CASSFNGRSNSPPHF	TGTGCCAGCAGCTTTAATGGACGGTCAAATTCACCCCCCCACTTT
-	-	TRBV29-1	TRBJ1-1	CSVQGQLNTEAFF	TGCAGCGTTCAAGGACAGCTAAACACTGAAGCTTTCTTT
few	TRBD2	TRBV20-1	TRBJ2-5	CSGQKLAVYNEQYF	TGCAGTGGACAAAAACTAGCGGTCTACAATGAGCAGTACTTC
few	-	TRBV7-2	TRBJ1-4	CASSPGPTLVGLFF	TGTGCCAGCAGCCCGGGACCGACACTGGTTGGACTGTTTTTT
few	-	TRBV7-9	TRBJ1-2	CASSSPDSRSGYTF	TGTGCCAGCAGCTCGCCCGACTCCCGTTCAGGCTACACCTTC
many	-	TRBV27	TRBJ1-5	CASSSGVGQPQHF	TGTGCCAGCAGTTCGGGGGTAGGTCAGCCCCAGCATTTT
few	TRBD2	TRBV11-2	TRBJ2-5	CASSPLAGGLNEQYF	TGTGCCAGCAGCCCGCTAGCGGGGGGTCTCAATGAGCAGTACTTC
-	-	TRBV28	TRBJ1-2	CASSEISVLTGADYGYTF	TGTGCCAGCAGCGAGATTTCGGTCTTGACGGGCGCCGACTATGGCTACACCTTC
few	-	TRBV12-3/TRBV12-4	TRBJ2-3	CASRELQIAIDTQYF	TGTGCCAGCAGGGAATTGCAAATAGCAATAGATACGCAGTATTTT
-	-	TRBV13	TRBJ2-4	CASSLRVIETKNIQYF	TGTGCCAGCAGCTTACGGGTTATAGAGACCAAAAACATTCAGTACTTC
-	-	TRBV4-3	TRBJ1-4	CASSQGWPGGGEEKLFF	TGCGCCAGCAGCCAGGGATGGCCCGGGGGAGGCGAGGAAAAACTGTTTTTT
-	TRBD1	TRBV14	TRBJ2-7	CASSQADRPSYEQYF	TGTGCCAGCAGCCAAGCGGACAGGCCCTCCTACGAGCAGTACTTC
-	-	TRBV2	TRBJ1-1	CASIVAGFGTEAFF	TGTGCCAGCATAGTTGCGGGATTTGGGACTGAAGCTTTCTTT
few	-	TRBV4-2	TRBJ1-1	CASSQQLEINTEAFF	TGTGCCAGCAGCCAACAACTGGAGATAAACACTGAAGCTTTCTTT